This passage covers 30 T cell receptor beta chains from one sample sequenced in a study of molecular identifiers for immune sequencing clone quantification. TCRdb reprocessed the PCR reads via MiXCR and lists one record per CDR3 protein. This sample has a few hundred thousand distinct CDR3 sequences, with under 25% found just once. Sequencing was performed on naive CD8+ T cells from blood, with Jurkat cell RNA spiked in. The subset here: FACS-sorted CD8+CD4-CCR7+CD45RA+ naive T cells. The receptors were sampled from a human donor in good health. Some libraries in this study had Jurkat cell RNA spiked in.

V is TRBV6-2 or TRBV6-3 and J is TRBJ2-2; TRBD2 matches at 11 bases. There are 16 residues in the CDR3. Trimming cost V 3 bases and J 3 bases; bases outside gene matches: 3. Looked up from germline, CDR1 is MNHEY and CDR2 is SVGEGT. The CDR3 sequence: CASSYQLAGDTGELFF. CDR3 DNA: TGTGCCAGCAGTTATCAACTAGCGGGAGACACCGGGGAGCTGTTTTTT.

The chain has TRBV7-9 and TRBJ1-1, with D perhaps TRBD1 (6 bases). The CDR3 contains 14 residues. The V gene lost 4 bases and the J gene lost 1 base, with 10 bases spanning the gap. Germline CDR1 SEHNR, CDR2 FQNEAQ (reference sequence). The CDR3 is CASSSTGPNTEAFF. The CDR3 nucleotides are TGTGCCAGCAGCTCCACAGGGCCGAACACTGAAGCTTTCTTT.

The chain uses TRBV7-9 and TRBJ2-5; 7 bases align to TRBD1. Germline V gene data show CDR1 as SEHNR and CDR2 as FQNEAQ (reference sequence). Trimming at V came to 6 bases and at J to 4 bases, leaving 8 bases not matched to a gene. The CDR3 runs to 14 residues. Here the CDR3 reads CASRTTGDRETQYF. CDR3 in DNA: TGTGCCAGCAGGACTACAGGGGATAGAGAGACCCAGTACTTC.

This clonotype has only a few counts. The chain couples TRBV4-1 to TRBJ2-7; unclear D gene. The CDR3 runs to 14 residues. The V gene lost 2 bases and the J gene lost 2 bases, with 10 bases spanning the gap. Looked up from germline, CDR1 is MGHRA and CDR2 is YSYEKL. The CDR3 DNA reads TGCGCCAGCAGCCAAAAGGATACCACCTACGAGCAGTACTTC. Its protein product is CASSQKDTTYEQYF.

This clonotype has ten or more counts. This sequence joins TRBV13 and TRBJ1-4, with D perhaps TRBD1 (5 bases). V lost 0 bases and J lost 3, with 8 bases in between. The CDR3 has 15 amino acids. Germline-derived CDR1 and CDR2 are PRHDT and FYEKMQ (reference sequence). The CDR3 region is CASSLGGAPNEKLFF. CDR3 DNA: TGTGCCAGCAGCTTAGGAGGGGCTCCTAATGAAAAACTGTTTTTT.

The chain employs TRBV20-1 and TRBJ2-3; no clear D gene. The CDR3 runs to 15 residues. V lost 0 bases to trimming and J lost 1 base, with 11 bases between them. Germline loops: CDR1 DFQATT, CDR2 SNEGSKA (reference sequence). The chain's CDR3 is CSARDGVLRTDTQYF. In nucleotides, the CDR3 is TGCAGTGCTAGAGATGGTGTGTTACGCACAGATACGCAGTATTTT.

This clonotype was seen a few times. J is TRBJ2-3 and V is TRBV6-6; D is possibly TRBD2 (6 bases). Between the trimmed V and J ends, which lost 9 bases and 0 bases, there was a span of 16 bases. The CDR3 extends over 15 amino acids. CDR1 is MNHNY and CDR2 is SVGAGI in the germline V gene (reference sequence). The CDR3 sequence: CASSGVALSTDTQYF. The CDR3 DNA reads as TGTGCCAGTTCGGGGGTTGCCCTTAGCACAGATACGCAGTATTTT.

For this clonotype: A junction boundary mismatches the germline segment, possibly from a read error. The rearrangement joins TRBV28 to TRBJ1-4; 7 bases line up with TRBD1. The CDR3 extends over 15 amino acids. In germline, CDR1 is MDHEN, CDR2 SYDVKM. As DNA, the CDR3 is TGTGCCAGCAGTTTGGCGACAGGGCCTAATGGAAAACTGCTTTTT. It codes for CASSLATGPNGKLLF.

This clonotype was seen ten or more times. The gene calls are TRBV5-1 and TRBJ2-7; the D gene is possibly TRBD2 (6 bases). V dropped 5 bases and J dropped 3 bases, with 18 bases sitting between them. Germline lookup yields CDR1 SGHRS and CDR2 YFSETQ. This CDR3 contains 15 residues. DNA of the CDR3: TGCGCCAGCAGAGGTGACTACTCGGGGGACTACGAGCAGTACTTC. Protein product: CASRGDYSGDYEQYF.

The table lists this clonotype with a few counts. The chain couples TRBV25-1 to TRBJ2-1, with D possibly TRBD2 on 5 matching bases. CDR1 and CDR2 (germline): MGHDK, SYGVNS. The CDR3 length is 11 residues. This chain's CDR3 is CGCGGLYEQFF. The CDR3 coding sequence is TGTGGTTGTGGCGGGTTGTACGAGCAGTTCTTC.

This clonotype appeared many times. The CDR3 sequence: CASSPHSGGVSTGELFF. The CDR3 nucleotides are TGTGCCAGCAGCCCCCATAGCGGGGGGGTGAGTACCGGGGAGCTGTTTTTT. The rearrangement links TRBV9 to TRBJ2-2, with 11 bases aligning to TRBD2. The CDR3 runs 17 residues. Germline V gene sequence: CDR1 SGDLS, CDR2 YYNGEE. The ends lost 4 bases at V and 5 bases at J; junction bases unmatched: 10. The full variable domain, with the rest looked up from reference TRBV9 and TRBJ2-2, is DSGVTQTPKHLITATGQRVTLRCSPRSGDLSVYWYQQSLDQGLQFLIQYYNGEERAKGNILERFSAQQFPDLHSELNLSSLELGDSALYFCASSPHSGGVSTGELFFGEGSRLTVL.

This clonotype was recorded at least ten times. The chain uses TRBV6-6 and TRBJ2-7; D not resolved. There are 13 residues in the CDR3. Trimming shortened V by 2 bases and J by 3 bases, and 8 bases separated the two germline ends. Germline V CDR1 and CDR2: MNHNY, SVGAGI (reference sequence). The CDR3 region has the DNA TGTGCCAGCAGTTACGGCAGCTACTACGAGCAGTACTTC. Its translation is CASSYGSYYEQYF.

The chain has TRBV13 and TRBJ1-1; no definite D call. CDR1 and CDR2 (germline): PRHDT, FYEKMQ (reference sequence). The length of the CDR3 is 14 residues. The V end was cut by 0 bases, the J end by 4 bases, with 9 bases between. The CDR3 coding sequence is TGTGCCAGCAGCTTAGGGCGGGGTATCACTGAAGCTTTCTTT. The encoded protein is CASSLGRGITEAFF.

The genes are TRBV20-1 and TRBJ2-1; 8 nucleotides match TRBD2. CDR1 and CDR2 from the germline V gene are DFQATT and SNEGSKA (reference sequence). Trimming cost V 0 bases and J 3 bases; bases outside gene matches: 7. The CDR3 spans 16 residues. The CDR3 sequence: CSARDSFSGNYNEQFF. The CDR3, as DNA: TGCAGTGCTAGAGATTCCTTTAGCGGGAACTACAATGAGCAGTTCTTC.

Many counts were recorded for this clonotype. Here the CDR3 reads CASSQVVDTEAFF. Here the CDR3 DNA reads TGCGCCAGCAGCCAAGTAGTGGACACTGAAGCTTTCTTT. The gene calls are TRBV4-1 and TRBJ1-1; no firm D call. The V gene lost 1 base and the J gene lost 3 bases, with 6 bases spanning the gap. Germline V gene data show CDR1 as MGHRA and CDR2 as YSYEKL. The CDR3 totals 13 residues.

Worth noting for this clonotype: Being one base from a much bigger clone, this may be a read error. The genes are TRBV4-1 and TRBJ2-5, with D perhaps being TRBD1 or TRBD2 (5 bases each). The CDR3 loop spans 14 amino acids. Germline V gene lookup returns CDR1 MGHRA and CDR2 YSYEKL. This CDR3 reads CPSSRGRGQETQYF. CDR3 nucleotide sequence: TGCCCCAGCAGCCGGGGCCGGGGCCAAGAGACCCAGTACTTC.

This clonotype was seen a few times. J is TRBJ1-6 and V is TRBV4-1; D ambiguous. The germline V and J ends were trimmed by 2 bases and 4 bases, with 6 bases remaining between them. In germline, CDR1 is MGHRA, CDR2 YSYEKL. The length of the CDR3 is 14 residues. CDR3 loop: CASSQPEYNSPLHF. CDR3 DNA: TGCGCCAGCAGCCAACCCGAGTATAATTCACCCCTCCACTTT.

The chain carries TRBV20-1 and TRBJ1-1; 7 nucleotides agree with TRBD1. The CDR3 is 14 amino acids. With 6 bases clipped from V and 0 bases from J, the junction kept 7 bases outside the gene matches. Looked up from germline, CDR1 is DFQATT and CDR2 is SNEGSKA (reference sequence). The CDR3 DNA follows: TGCAGTGCAACATACAGGGGTTTGAACACTGAAGCTTTCTTT. Its protein is CSATYRGLNTEAFF.

A remark on this clonotype: This may be a read error: a much more frequent sequence differs by one nucleotide. This rearrangement joins TRBV5-6 to TRBJ1-1; D is ambiguous. The V gene's germline CDR1 is SGHDT and CDR2 YYEEEE. The CDR3 consists of 15 residues. Trimming took off 7 bases at V and 1 base at J, with 17 bases between the two ends. CDR3 coding DNA: TGTGCCAGCGGCCCGTGGGATTTTAAGAACACTGAAGCTTTCTTT. Protein sequence: CASGPWDFKNTEAFF.

This clonotype was seen more than once but under ten times. This chain links TRBV4-3 with TRBJ2-7; no reliable D call. The CDR3 runs 15 residues. Per the germline V gene, CDR1 is LGHNA and CDR2 is YSLEER. V dropped 1 base and J dropped 5 bases, with 15 bases sitting between them. CDR3 in DNA: TGCGCCAGCAGCCAAGGGCAGGTCCCAGAAGACGAGCAGTACTTC. It specifies CASSQGQVPEDEQYF.

In its sample, this clonotype was seen many times. V usage is TRBV6-5 and J usage is TRBJ1-5; the D is unclear. Between the trimmed V and J ends, which lost 6 bases and 0 bases, there was a span of 6 bases. The CDR3 contains 13 residues. The germline gives CDR1 MNHEY, CDR2 SVGAGI. In DNA, the CDR3 is TGTGCCAGCAGGCTACATAGCAATCAGCCCCAGCATTTT. This encodes CASRLHSNQPQHF.

This clonotype was seen at least ten times. V is TRBV29-1 and J is TRBJ1-3; 9 nucleotides match TRBD1. The V segment lost 5 bases and the J segment 4 bases; nucleotides outside the gene matches: 6. CDR1 is SQVTM and CDR2 is ANQGSEA in the germline V gene. The CDR3 covers 14 residues. The chain's CDR3 is CSVLGQGSGNTIYF. CDR3 nucleotides: TGCAGCGTTCTGGGACAGGGTTCAGGAAACACCATATATTTT.

About this clonotype: The junction and the germline gene differ at one end; a read error may be behind it. This chain uses TRBV20-1 with TRBJ2-3; the D gene is possibly TRBD2 (7 bases). Germline CDR1 DFQATT, CDR2 SNEGSKA (reference sequence). This CDR3 is built from 16 residues. The CDR3 coding sequence is TGCAGTGCTGGAGAGGAGATGGGGGGGCCGTCAGATACGCAGTATTTT. Translated, it gives CSAGEEMGGPSDTQYF.

This clonotype has only a few counts. The rearrangement joins TRBV20-1 to TRBJ2-7; TRBD2 agrees at 8 bases. V was clipped by 0 bases and J by 1 base; unmatched bases: 2. The CDR3 is made up of 14 amino acids. Germline V gene sequence: CDR1 DFQATT, CDR2 SNEGSKA (reference sequence). The chain's CDR3 is CSARDGRESYEQYF. In nucleotides, the CDR3 is TGCAGTGCTAGAGACGGGAGGGAATCCTACGAGCAGTACTTC.

Remarks on this clonotype: Being one base from a much bigger clone, this may be a read error. The conserved phenylalanine or tryptophan is not found at the CDR3 terminus, so this likely reflects a read error. V gene TRBV7-9 combines with J gene TRBJ2-3; D is unresolved. The CDR3 length is 13 residues. Germline V gives CDR1 SEHNR, CDR2 FQNEAQ (reference sequence). The V end lost 5 bases, the J end lost 4 bases, and 10 bases lay between the germline ends. The CDR3 sequence is CASSQPGPDTQYL. The CDR3 DNA follows: TGTGCCAGCAGCCAGCCGGGCCCAGATACGCAGTATCTT.

The chain has TRBV6-5 and TRBJ2-3; no reliable D call. This CDR3 has 15 amino acids. CDR1 and CDR2 (germline): MNHEY, SVGAGI. V dropped 5 bases and J dropped 0 bases, with 12 bases sitting between them. As DNA, the CDR3 is TGTGCCAGCAGTAGGAAGGGTTTTAGCACAGATACGCAGTATTTT. Translating it yields CASSRKGFSTDTQYF.

This rearrangement joins TRBV29-1 to TRBJ2-7; 11 positions match TRBD2. Germline V gives CDR1 SQVTM, CDR2 ANQGSEA. V was clipped by 1 base and J by 4 bases; unmatched bases: 9. The CDR3 length is 16 residues. The CDR3 loop reads CSVEGGTSGWGYEQYF. In nucleotides, the CDR3 is TGCAGCGTTGAAGGGGGGACTAGCGGCTGGGGGTACGAGCAGTACTTC.

This clonotype was counted between two and nine times. The chain joins TRBV4-3 to TRBJ2-3; D may correspond to TRBD1 or TRBD2 (6 bases each). The germline gives CDR1 LGHNA, CDR2 YSLEER. This CDR3 is built from 16 residues. Trimming left V 1 base short and J 1 base short, with 12 bases between. Written as DNA, the CDR3 is TGCGCCAGCAGCCAAGCTGGAGGGGGTGGCACAGATACGCAGTATTTT. Its translation: CASSQAGGGGTDTQYF.

This clonotype appeared many times. The V gene is TRBV6-5, the J gene TRBJ2-7; the D gene is possibly TRBD1 (7 bases). CDR1 is MNHEY and CDR2 is SVGAGI in the germline V gene. The CDR3 runs to 15 residues. The ends were cut back, 3 bases at V and 5 bases at J, with 17 bases in the middle. CDR3 in amino acids: CASSYGVQGGHEQYF. In DNA form, the CDR3 reads TGTGCCAGCAGTTATGGGGTCCAGGGGGGCCACGAGCAGTACTTC.

The V gene is TRBV19, the J gene TRBJ2-7, with D possibly TRBD2 on 6 matching bases. The CDR3 is 13 residues long. Germline values: CDR1 LNHDA, CDR2 SQIVND (reference sequence). V lost 8 bases and J lost 2, with 13 bases in between. CDR3 residues: CASAPGDAYEQYF. DNA for the CDR3: TGTGCCAGTGCCCCGGGGGATGCCTACGAGCAGTACTTC.